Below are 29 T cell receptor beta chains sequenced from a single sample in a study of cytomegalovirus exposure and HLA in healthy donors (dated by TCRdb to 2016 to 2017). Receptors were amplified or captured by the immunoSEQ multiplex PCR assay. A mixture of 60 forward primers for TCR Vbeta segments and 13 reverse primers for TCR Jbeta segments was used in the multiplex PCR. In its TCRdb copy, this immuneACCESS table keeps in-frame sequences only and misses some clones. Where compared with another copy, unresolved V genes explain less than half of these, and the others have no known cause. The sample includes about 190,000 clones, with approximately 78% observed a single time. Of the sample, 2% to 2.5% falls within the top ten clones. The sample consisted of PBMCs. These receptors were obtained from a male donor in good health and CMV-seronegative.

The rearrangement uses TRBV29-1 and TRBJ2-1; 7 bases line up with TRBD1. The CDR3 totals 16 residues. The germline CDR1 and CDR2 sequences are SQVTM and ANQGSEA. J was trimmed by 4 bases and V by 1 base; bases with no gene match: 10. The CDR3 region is CSVEAGAGGRYNEQFF. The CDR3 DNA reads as TGCAGCGTTGAAGCAGGGGCAGGGGGACGATACAATGAGCAGTTCTTC.

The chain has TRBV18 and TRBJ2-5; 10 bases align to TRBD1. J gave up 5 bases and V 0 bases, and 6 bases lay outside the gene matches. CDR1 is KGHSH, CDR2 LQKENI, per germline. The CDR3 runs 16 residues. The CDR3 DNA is TGTGCCAGCTCACCACCGGAGGGACAGGGGCGGGAGACCCAGTACTTC. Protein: CASSPPEGQGRETQYF. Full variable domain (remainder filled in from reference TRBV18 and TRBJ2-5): NAGVMQNPRHLVRRRGQEARLRCSPMKGHSHVYWYRQLPEEGLKFMVYLQKENIIDESGMPKERFSAEFPKEGPSILRIQQVVRGDSAAYFCASSPPEGQGRETQYFGPGTRLLVL.

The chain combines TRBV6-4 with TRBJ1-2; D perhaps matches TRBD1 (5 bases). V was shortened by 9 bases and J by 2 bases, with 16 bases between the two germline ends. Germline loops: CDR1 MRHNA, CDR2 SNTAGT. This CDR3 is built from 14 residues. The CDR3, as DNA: TGTGCCAGGGTGACAGCCCCGTCCAACTATGGCTACACCTTC. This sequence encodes CARVTAPSNYGYTF.

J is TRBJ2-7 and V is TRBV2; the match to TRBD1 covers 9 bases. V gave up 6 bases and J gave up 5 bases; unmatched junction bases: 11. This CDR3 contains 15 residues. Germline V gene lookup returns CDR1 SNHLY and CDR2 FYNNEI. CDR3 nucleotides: TGTGCCAGCAGAGAACCCCGGGACAGGGTCAACGAGCAGTACTTC. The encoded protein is CASREPRDRVNEQYF.

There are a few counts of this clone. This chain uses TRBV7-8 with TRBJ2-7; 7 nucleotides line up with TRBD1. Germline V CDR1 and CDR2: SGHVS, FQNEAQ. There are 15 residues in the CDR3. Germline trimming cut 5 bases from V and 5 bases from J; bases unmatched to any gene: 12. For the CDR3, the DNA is TGTGCCAGCAGCGTAAACGTGCAGGGGGACAACGAGCAGTACTTC. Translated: CASSVNVQGDNEQYF.

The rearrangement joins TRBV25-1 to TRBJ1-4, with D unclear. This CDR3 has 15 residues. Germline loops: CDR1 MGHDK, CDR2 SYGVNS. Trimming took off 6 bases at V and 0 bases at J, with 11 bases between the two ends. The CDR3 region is CASRTGKTTNEKLFF. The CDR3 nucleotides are TGTGCCAGCAGAACCGGGAAAACAACTAATGAAAAACTGTTTTTT. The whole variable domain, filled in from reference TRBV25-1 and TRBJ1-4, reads EADIYQTPRYLVIGTGKKITLECSQTMGHDKMYWYQQDPGMELHLIHYSYGVNSTEKGDLSSESTVSRIRTEHFPLTLESARPSHTSQYLCASRTGKTTNEKLFFGSGTQLSVL.

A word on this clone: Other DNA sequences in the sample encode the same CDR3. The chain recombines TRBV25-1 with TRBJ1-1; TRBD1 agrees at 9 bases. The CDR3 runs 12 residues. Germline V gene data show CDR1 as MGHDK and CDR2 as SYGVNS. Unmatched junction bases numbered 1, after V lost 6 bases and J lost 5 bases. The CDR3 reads CASRDRGTEAFF. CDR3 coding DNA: TGTGCCAGCAGAGACAGGGGGACTGAAGCTTTCTTT.

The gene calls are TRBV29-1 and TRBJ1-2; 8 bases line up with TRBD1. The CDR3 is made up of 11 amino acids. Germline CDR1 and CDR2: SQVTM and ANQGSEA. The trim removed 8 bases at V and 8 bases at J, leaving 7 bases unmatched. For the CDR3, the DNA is TGCAGCATAAAGGACAGGGAGGGCTACACCTTC. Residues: CSIKDREGYTF. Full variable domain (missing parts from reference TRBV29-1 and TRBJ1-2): SAVISQKPSRDICQRGTSLTIQCQVDSQVTMMFWYRQQPGQSLTLIATANQGSEATYESGFVIDKFPISRPNLTFSTLTVSNMSPEDSSIYLCSIKDREGYTFGSGTRLTVV.

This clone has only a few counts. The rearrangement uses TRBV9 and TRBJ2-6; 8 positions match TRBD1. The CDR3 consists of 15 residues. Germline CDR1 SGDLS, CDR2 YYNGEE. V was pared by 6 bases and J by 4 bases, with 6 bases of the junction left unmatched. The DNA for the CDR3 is TGTGCCAGCAACCGGGACAGGTCAGGGGCCAACGTCCTGACTTTC. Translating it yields CASNRDRSGANVLTF.

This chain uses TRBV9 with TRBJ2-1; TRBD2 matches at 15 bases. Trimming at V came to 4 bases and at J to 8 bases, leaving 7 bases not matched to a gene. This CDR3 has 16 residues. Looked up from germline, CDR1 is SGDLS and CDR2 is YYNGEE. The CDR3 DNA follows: TGTGCCAGCAGCTCCGGACTAGCGGGAGGGGTGGATGAGCAGTTCTTC. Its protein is CASSSGLAGGVDEQFF. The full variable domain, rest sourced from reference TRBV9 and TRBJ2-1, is DSGVTQTPKHLITATGQRVTLRCSPRSGDLSVYWYQQSLDQGLQFLIQYYNGEERAKGNILERFSAQQFPDLHSELNLSSLELGDSALYFCASSSGLAGGVDEQFFGPGTRLTVL.

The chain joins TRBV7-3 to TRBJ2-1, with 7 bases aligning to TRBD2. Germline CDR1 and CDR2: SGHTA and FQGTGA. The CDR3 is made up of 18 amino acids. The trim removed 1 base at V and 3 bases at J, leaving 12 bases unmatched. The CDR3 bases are TGTGCCAGCAGCTTAAGGGCCTTGGGCGGGAGAGACTACAATGAGCAGTTCTTC. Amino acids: CASSLRALGGRDYNEQFF.

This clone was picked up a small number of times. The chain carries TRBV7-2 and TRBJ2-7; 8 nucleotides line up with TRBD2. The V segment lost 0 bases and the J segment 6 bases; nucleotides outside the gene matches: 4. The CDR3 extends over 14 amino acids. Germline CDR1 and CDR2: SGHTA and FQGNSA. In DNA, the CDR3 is TGTGCCAGCAGCTTAGCTGGCCTAGCGGGCGAGCAGTACTTC. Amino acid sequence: CASSLAGLAGEQYF.

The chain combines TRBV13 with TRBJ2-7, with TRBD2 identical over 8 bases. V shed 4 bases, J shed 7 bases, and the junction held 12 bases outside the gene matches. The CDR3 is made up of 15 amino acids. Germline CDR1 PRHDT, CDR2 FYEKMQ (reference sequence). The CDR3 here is CASSYGGLVSLEQYF. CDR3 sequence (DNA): TGTGCCAGCAGCTACGGGGGACTAGTATCCTTGGAGCAGTACTTC.

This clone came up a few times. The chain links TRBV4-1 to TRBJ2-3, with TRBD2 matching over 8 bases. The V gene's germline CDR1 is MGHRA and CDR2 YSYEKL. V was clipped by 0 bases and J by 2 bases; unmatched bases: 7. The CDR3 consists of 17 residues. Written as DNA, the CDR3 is TGCGCCAGCAGCCAAGAGGGGGTAGCGGGGATCACAGATACGCAGTATTTT. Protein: CASSQEGVAGITDTQYF.

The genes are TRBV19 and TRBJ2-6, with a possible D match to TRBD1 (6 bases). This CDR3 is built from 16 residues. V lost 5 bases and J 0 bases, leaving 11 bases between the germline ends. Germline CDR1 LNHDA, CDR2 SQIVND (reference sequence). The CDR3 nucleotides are TGTGCCAGTAGTCGGACAGCAAACTCTGGGGCCAACGTCCTGACTTTC. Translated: CASSRTANSGANVLTF.

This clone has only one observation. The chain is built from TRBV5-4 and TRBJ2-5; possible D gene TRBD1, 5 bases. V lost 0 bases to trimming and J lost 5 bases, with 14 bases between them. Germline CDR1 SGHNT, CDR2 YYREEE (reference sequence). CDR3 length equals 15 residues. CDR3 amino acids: CASSLVGRDRETQYF. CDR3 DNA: TGTGCCAGCAGCTTGGTTGGCAGGGATCGGGAGACCCAGTACTTC.

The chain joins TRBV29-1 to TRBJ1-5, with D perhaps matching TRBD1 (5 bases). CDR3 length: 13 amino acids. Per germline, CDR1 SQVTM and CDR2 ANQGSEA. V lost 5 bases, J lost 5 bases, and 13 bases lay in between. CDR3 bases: TGCAGCGTTAGAAACAGGACCCATCAGCCCCAGCATTTT. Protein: CSVRNRTHQPQHF.

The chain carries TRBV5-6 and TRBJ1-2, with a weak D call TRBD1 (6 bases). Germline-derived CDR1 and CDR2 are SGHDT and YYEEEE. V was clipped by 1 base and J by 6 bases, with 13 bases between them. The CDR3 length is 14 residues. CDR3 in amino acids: CASSLYRAEHGYTF. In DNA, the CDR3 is TGTGCCAGCAGCTTGTACAGGGCCGAGCATGGCTACACCTTC.

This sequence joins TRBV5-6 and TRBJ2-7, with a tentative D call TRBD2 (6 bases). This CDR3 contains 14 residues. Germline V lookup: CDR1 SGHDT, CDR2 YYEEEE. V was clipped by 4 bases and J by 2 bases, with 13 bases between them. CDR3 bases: TGTGCCAGCAGCCTGGGTGGGGGGACCTACGAGCAGTACTTC. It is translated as CASSLGGGTYEQYF.

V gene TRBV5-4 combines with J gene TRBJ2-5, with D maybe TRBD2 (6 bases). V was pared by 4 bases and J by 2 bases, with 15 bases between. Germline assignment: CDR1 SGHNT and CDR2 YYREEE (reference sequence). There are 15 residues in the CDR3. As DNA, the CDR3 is TGTGCCAGCAGCAGGGGACTGGCCCCTCAAGAGACCCAGTACTTC. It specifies CASSRGLAPQETQYF.

DNA for the CDR3: TGTGCCAGCAGTCTGCCGACGTGGACAGCCTCCACTTTTGAATACGAGCAGTACTTC. Its protein is CASSLPTWTASTFEYEQYF. The gene calls are TRBV28 and TRBJ2-7, with D perhaps matching TRBD1 (6 bases). Germline CDR1 MDHEN, CDR2 SYDVKM. The ends were cut back, 5 bases at V and 4 bases at J, with 30 bases in the middle. This CDR3 has 19 residues.

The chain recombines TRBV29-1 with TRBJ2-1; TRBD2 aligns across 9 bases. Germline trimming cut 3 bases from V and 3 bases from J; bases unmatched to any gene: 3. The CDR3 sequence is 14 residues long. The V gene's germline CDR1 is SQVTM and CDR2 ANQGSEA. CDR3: CSVDPSGVYNEQFF. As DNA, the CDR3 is TGCAGCGTTGATCCTAGCGGGGTCTACAATGAGCAGTTCTTC.

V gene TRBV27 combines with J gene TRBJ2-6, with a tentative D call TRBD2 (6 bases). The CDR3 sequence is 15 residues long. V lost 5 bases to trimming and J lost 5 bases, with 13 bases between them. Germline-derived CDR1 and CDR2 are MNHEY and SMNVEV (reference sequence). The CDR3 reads CASSPSGDWANVLTF. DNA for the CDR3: TGTGCCAGCAGTCCCTCGGGGGACTGGGCCAACGTCCTGACTTTC.

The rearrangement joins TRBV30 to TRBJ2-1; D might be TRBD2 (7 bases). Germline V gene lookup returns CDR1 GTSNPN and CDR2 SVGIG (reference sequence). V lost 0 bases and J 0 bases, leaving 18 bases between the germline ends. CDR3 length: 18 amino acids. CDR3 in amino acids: CAWSVHGEGGSSYNEQFF. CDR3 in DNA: TGTGCCTGGAGTGTACATGGGGAGGGGGGAAGCTCCTACAATGAGCAGTTCTTC.

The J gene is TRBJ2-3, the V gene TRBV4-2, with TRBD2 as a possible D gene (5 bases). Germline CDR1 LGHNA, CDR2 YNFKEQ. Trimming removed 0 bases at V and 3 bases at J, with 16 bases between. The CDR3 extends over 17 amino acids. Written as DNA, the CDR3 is TGTGCCAGCAGCCAAGACAGGCCAGGACTTCCTACAGATACGCAGTATTTT. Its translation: CASSQDRPGLPTDTQYF.

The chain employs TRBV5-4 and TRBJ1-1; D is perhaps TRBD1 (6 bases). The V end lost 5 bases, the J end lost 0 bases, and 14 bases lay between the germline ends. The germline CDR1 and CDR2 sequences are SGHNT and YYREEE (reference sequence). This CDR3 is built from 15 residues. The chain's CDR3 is CASRPRGPMNTEAFF. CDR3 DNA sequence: TGTGCCAGCAGACCCAGGGGACCGATGAACACTGAAGCTTTCTTT.

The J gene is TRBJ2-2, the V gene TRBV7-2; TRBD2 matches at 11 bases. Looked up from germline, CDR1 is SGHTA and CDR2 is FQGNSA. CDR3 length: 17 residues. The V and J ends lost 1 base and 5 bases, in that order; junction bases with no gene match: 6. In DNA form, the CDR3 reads TGTGCCAGCAGCTTAGACTCTACTAGCGGGAGAACCGGGGAGCTGTTTTTT. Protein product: CASSLDSTSGRTGELFF.

CDR3 region: CASSQDLADSYEQYF. The CDR3 nucleotides read TGCGCCAGCAGCCAAGATCTTGCAGATTCCTACGAGCAGTACTTC. The chain carries TRBV4-3 and TRBJ2-7, with D unresolved. Germline V gene lookup returns CDR1 LGHNA and CDR2 YSLEER. This CDR3 has 15 residues. V was shortened by 0 bases and J by 1 base, with 10 bases between the two germline ends.

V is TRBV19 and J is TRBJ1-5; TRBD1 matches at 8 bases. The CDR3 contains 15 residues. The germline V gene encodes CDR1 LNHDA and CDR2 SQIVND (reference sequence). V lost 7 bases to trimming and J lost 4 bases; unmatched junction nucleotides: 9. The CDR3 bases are TGTGCCAGTACCTTAGACAGGGGAGGGAATCAGCCCCAGCATTTT. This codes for CASTLDRGGNQPQHF.